The entry below describes one T cell receptor beta chain. Antigen: not known. The V segment lost 2 bases and the J segment 0 bases; nucleotides outside the gene matches: 3. CDR1 is SGHRS, CDR2 YFSETQ, per germline. The CDR3 covers 15 residues. 60 Vbeta and 13 Jbeta primers were used in PCR. Original processing notes: Some 80 million unique TCR beta chains, roughly 11 million shared, were counted in a later analysis. Sequencing was performed with immunoSEQ multiplex PCR; in TCRdb, only in-frame clones are kept and a portion is missing. From that table come the V and J calls and clone size; the DNA was used to work out D and trimming. Among over 70,000 clones, approximately 70% were seen once, and the ten largest hold less than 10%. These data are taken from a study of cytomegalovirus exposure and HLA in healthy donors. Whole-study results and caveats: A previous analysis found most TCR beta V segments productive roughly 87% or roughly 30% of the time. Cytomegalovirus association was listed for 150 or so TCR beta chains.

The sequence derives from a woman aged 45-65 years in good health and CMV-seropositive. Sample: PBMCs. The chain employs TRBV5-1 and TRBJ2-3; 7 positions match TRBD1. CDR3: CASSLTGQSTDTQYF. CDR3 bases: TGCGCCAGCAGCTTAACGGGACAGAGCACAGATACGCAGTATTTT.